This T cell receptor beta chain emerged from a study of blood T cell repertoires in COVID-19. Turning to the study itself: Samples taken during acute and convalescent COVID-19 were collected in the United States, Italy and Spain. T cells, B-cell-depleted T cells, or PBMCs provided the cDNA or gDNA that served as material.

This CDR3 spans 15 amino acids. The germline V and J ends were trimmed by 0 bases and 6 bases, with 12 bases remaining between them. Germline V gives CDR1 MNHEY, CDR2 SVGEGT. Original processing methods: How many nucleated cells were present was estimated from reference gene primer amplification. Profiled with immunoSEQ multiplex PCR; TCRdb holds only in-frame clones, not every one. V and J calls and clone size come straight from that table; D and trimming were deduced from the DNA. The data hold 74,000 or so clones, with approximately 92% observed a single time. The sequence was collected from a man aged 50-59 years with acute or convalescent COVID-19. Sequenced input: peripheral blood. The chain uses TRBV6-2 or TRBV6-3 and TRBJ2-1; D gene uncertain. CDR3 nucleotides: TGTGCCAGCAGTTACTCCCTAACTTTCTCCAATGAGCAGTTCTTC. Its translation: CASSYSLTFSNEQFF.